These T cell receptor beta chains were read from a single sample in a study of tumor-infiltrating lymphocytes in primary liver carcinoma. TCRdb used MiXCR to reprocess the multiplex PCR reads, holding one entry per CDR3 protein. Seen here are around 170,000 distinct CDR3 sequences, about 60% observed once, and the top ten hold approximately 68%. Input material: peripheral blood. These TCRs come from a man between 35 and 55 years old with primary liver carcinoma and hepatitis B virus infection. Each CDR3 is given with its conserved first and last residue. Each record gives: D gene, V gene, clone size, J gene, CDR3 DNA, CDR3 protein. The D gene is left open where the match is weak. Part of the rows lack a size; the others show once, few, many or a class for expanded clones.

TRBD2,TRBV6-5,few,TRBJ2-5,TGTGCCAGCAGTTCCAGAGGACGGACTAGCGGTCAAGAGACCCAGTACTTC,CASSSRGRTSGQETQYF
TRBD1,TRBV14,once,TRBJ2-3,TGTGCCAGCAGTCAACCCCCACCAGGACAGGGGGCGGAGTATACGCAGTATTTT,CASSQPPPGQGAEYTQYF
NA,TRBV11-2,NA,TRBJ2-1,TGTGCCAGCAGCTCCCCAGGGAGCGATGAGGAGTTCTTC,CASSSPGSDEEFF
NA,TRBV16,NA,TRBJ2-7,TGTGCCAGCACCACGGGACAAGGTGCTTACGAGCAGTACTTC,CASTTGQGAYEQYF
NA,TRBV29-1,NA,TRBJ2-5,TGCAGCGCCGGGGAGAGCATGTGGACCCAGTACTTC,CSAGESMWTQYF
NA,TRBV5-6,NA,TRBJ2-7,TGTGCCAGCAGCCTTGACACTCGCTGCGAGCAGTACTTC,CASSLDTRCEQYF
TRBD1,TRBV29-1,few,TRBJ2-7,TGCAGCGTAGGGACAGGCGAAGTCTACGAGCAGTACTTC,CSVGTGEVYEQYF
NA,TRBV29-1,NA,TRBJ1-5,TGCAGCGTCGCGACCGGAGGTGGTAACAATCAGCTCCAGCATTTT,CSVATGGGNNQLQHF
NA,TRBV6-1,NA,TRBJ2-3,TGTGCCAGCAAGCGTGTTGATACGCAGTATTTT,CASKRVDTQYF
NA,TRBV29-1,few,TRBJ2-3,TGCAGCGGCGCCGGGGAAGCGGGTACAGATACGCAGTATTTT,CSGAGEAGTDTQYF
NA,TRBV6-5,few,TRBJ1-2,TGTGCCAGCAGTTATGGGGGGTCACTCACCTTC,CASSYGGSLTF
TRBD2,TRBV6-5,NA,TRBJ2-7,TGTGCCAGCAGTCCCTTCGACAATGGGGGGGACTACGAGCAGTACTTC,CASSPFDNGGDYEQYF
TRBD1,TRBV11-1,NA,TRBJ2-1,TGTGCCAGCAGCGGGGGACAGGGTGGTGAGCAGTTTTTC,CASSGGQGGEQFF
NA,TRBV7-8,NA,TRBJ2-6,TGTGCCAGCAGCTTAGTGTATGAGTCCTCTGGGGCCAACGTCCTGACTTTC,CASSLVYESSGANVLTF
NA,TRBV11-2,many,TRBJ2-5,TGTGCCAGCAGCCCCCAGGTCAGAGAAGAGACCCAGTACTTC,CASSPQVREETQYF
TRBD2,TRBV6-5,NA,TRBJ2-7,TGTGCCTGCCGAGGCGTTAGCGGGGGTTACGAGCAGTACTTC,CACRGVSGGYEQYF
NA,TRBV7-9,NA,TRBJ2-2,TGTGCCAGCAGCTTAACAACGAGCACCGGGGAGCTGCTTTTT,CASSLTTSTGELLF
NA,TRBV7-9,NA,TRBJ1-2,TGTGCCAGCAGCTTATCAGACAGGACCGATGGCTACACCTTC,CASSLSDRTDGYTF
TRBD2,TRBV11-3,many,TRBJ2-2,TGTGCCAGCAGACGGCTAGCGGGACTTGACACCGGGGAGCTGTTTTTT,CASRRLAGLDTGELFF
NA,TRBV11-2,NA,TRBJ2-7,TGTGCCAACAGCTTAGGATCCCCCCCCGCGGACTATGAGCAGTACTTC,CANSLGSPPADYEQYF
TRBD2,TRBV10-3,few,TRBJ2-5,TGTGCCATCAGTGTCCGACTAGCGGGGGAGGTGTCCCAGTACTTC,CAISVRLAGEVSQYF
TRBD2,TRBV6-1,once,TRBJ2-1,TGTGTCAGCAGTGCCAGTAGCGGGAGCTCCTACAATGAGCAGTTCTTC,CVSSASSGSSYNEQFF
TRBD2,TRBV4-2,many,TRBJ2-5,TGTGCCAGCAGCCAAGTAACTAGCGGGAGTAGAGAGACCCAGTACTTC,CASSQVTSGSRETQYF
NA,TRBV11-2,many,TRBJ1-1,TGTGCCAGCAGCTTAGAACGACAGCCAATGAACACTGAAGCTTTCTTT,CASSLERQPMNTEAFF
NA,TRBV6-1,many,TRBJ2-1,TGTGCCAGCACCCATACTAGAAATGAGCAGTTCTTC,CASTHTRNEQFF
TRBD2,TRBV6-2/TRBV6-3,few,TRBJ2-7,TGTGCCGCTCGGACTAGCGGTTACGAGCAGTACTTC,CAARTSGYEQYF
NA,TRBV4-2,NA,TRBJ1-6,TGTACCAGCAGCCAATTCCACGACAGTCTAAGGAATTTTCCCCTCCACTTT,CTSSQFHDSLRNFPLHF
TRBD1,TRBV29-1,NA,TRBJ2-7,TGCAGCGTTACCCAGACGCCCGGGACAGGGGGCGTCGAGCAATACTTC,CSVTQTPGTGGVEQYF
NA,TRBV11-1,NA,TRBJ2-2,TGTGCCAGCAGCTCGACGGGATCCCCCACCGTGGAGCTGTTTTTT,CASSSTGSPTVELFF
NA,TRBV6-5,NA,TRBJ1-6,TGTGCCAGCAGTTCCACGGGGAAGGGGGATTCACCCCTCCACTTT,CASSSTGKGDSPLHF
NA,TRBV29-1,NA,TRBJ2-3,TGCAGCGTTGACCTCGACAGGATTAGCACAGATACGCAGTATTTT,CSVDLDRISTDTQYF
TRBD1,TRBV10-3,NA,TRBJ2-1,TGCGCCGTCAGTGAGTCGGGGGACAGGCTCTACAATGAGCAGTTCTTC,CAVSESGDRLYNEQFF
TRBD2,TRBV6-5,NA,TRBJ2-1,TGTGCCAGCAACACTCTAGCGGGAGGGTCCTACAATGAGCAGTTCTTC,CASNTLAGGSYNEQFF
NA,TRBV6-2/TRBV6-3,NA,TRBJ2-5,TGTGCCAGCAGGCCGGGACGGGTCCAAGAGACCCAGTACTTC,CASRPGRVQETQYF
TRBD2,TRBV13,NA,TRBJ2-3,TGTGCCAGCAGGAGAGCGGGAGTGGTAGATACGCAGTATTTT,CASRRAGVVDTQYF
NA,TRBV6-2/TRBV6-3,few,TRBJ2-3,TGTGCCAGCAGTTACTCCGTCCTGGGCAGCCCTTTTGGGGATACGCAGTATTTT,CASSYSVLGSPFGDTQYF
NA,TRBV11-2,NA,TRBJ2-6,TGTGCCAGGAGCTTAGAAGGGTCAGGGGCCAACGTCCTGACTTTC,CARSLEGSGANVLTF
NA,TRBV6-5,NA,TRBJ2-4,TGTGCCAACAGTTCCCCTCAGGGGCTAGCCAAAAACATTCAGTACTTC,CANSSPQGLAKNIQYF
NA,TRBV6-1,once,TRBJ2-5,TGTGCCAGCAGTGATTTACGGGTGGAGACCCAGTACTTC,CASSDLRVETQYF
NA,TRBV6-1,NA,TRBJ2-6,TGTGTCGGCACTGCGGATGGCAGGGCCTCTGGTGCCAACGTCCTGACTTTC,CVGTADGRASGANVLTF
NA,TRBV6-6,NA,TRBJ2-1,TGTGCCAGCAGTTACCTCGACAGGGAGGCGAATGAGCAGTTCTTC,CASSYLDREANEQFF
TRBD1,TRBV10-3,NA,TRBJ2-3,TGTGCCATCAGACTAGGGGACAGAGATACGCAGTATTTT,CAIRLGDRDTQYF
NA,TRBV6-1,few,TRBJ2-1,TGTGCCAGCAGTGAGGAGTACTGGGATGAGCAGTTCTTC,CASSEEYWDEQFF
NA,TRBV6-6,NA,TRBJ1-5,TGTACCAGCATTGGGGACGGTAGCAATCAGCCCCAGCATTTT,CTSIGDGSNQPQHF
NA,TRBV11-2,NA,TRBJ2-3,TGTGCCTGCAGCTTAGGCCTAGCAGGCACAGATACGCAGTATTTT,CACSLGLAGTDTQYF
NA,TRBV6-5,NA,TRBJ1-1,TGTGCCAGTAGTTACCGTAACACAGGGACCACTGAAGCTTTCTTT,CASSYRNTGTTEAFF
NA,TRBV6-6,NA,TRBJ1-1,TGTGCCAGCAGTTACTTGATGAACACTGAAGGTTTCTTT,CASSYLMNTEGFF
TRBD2,TRBV11-2,NA,TRBJ2-7,TGTGCCAGCAACACTAGCGGGAGTAAGTACGAGCAGTACTTC,CASNTSGSKYEQYF
NA,TRBV6-8,NA,TRBJ1-4,TGTGCCTGCACTAACCCACCACGGAATGAAAAACTGTTTTTT,CACTNPPRNEKLFF
TRBD1,TRBV12-3/TRBV12-4,NA,TRBJ1-5,TGTGCCAGCAGCTCCGGGGGACAGTATAGCAATCAGCCCCAGCATTTT,CASSSGGQYSNQPQHF
NA,TRBV12-3/TRBV12-4,NA,TRBJ2-7,TGTGCCAGCAGTGGGACGGAGGGCTCCTACGAGCAGTACTTC,CASSGTEGSYEQYF
NA,TRBV12-3/TRBV12-4,NA,TRBJ2-7,TGTGCCAGCAGTTTATCGGTATCCTACGGGCAGTACTTC,CASSLSVSYGQYF
NA,TRBV11-2,NA,TRBJ2-5,TGTGCCAGCAGCTCTAAACTAACGAAGGAGACCCAGTACTTC,CASSSKLTKETQYF
NA,TRBV11-2,NA,TRBJ1-1,TGTGCCAGCAGCTTAGCGCGGGGGGACACTGAAGCTTTCTTT,CASSLARGDTEAFF
NA,TRBV13,few,TRBJ2-1,TGTGCCTATCCCGGGCCGAGCTCCTACAATGAGCAGTTCTTC,CAYPGPSSYNEQFF
NA,TRBV29-1,NA,TRBJ2-3,TGCAGCGTCCGATGGGGGACAAGGGGCTCCGCAGATACGCAGTATTTT,CSVRWGTRGSADTQYF
NA,TRBV11-2,NA,TRBJ2-1,TGTGCCAGCAGCTTTCGACGAAAAGCTGAGCAGTTCTTC,CASSFRRKAEQFF
NA,TRBV12-3/TRBV12-4,NA,TRBJ1-4,TGTGACAGCAGTCCCGGGACCAAGAATGAAAAACTGTTTTTT,CDSSPGTKNEKLFF
TRBD2,TRBV11-2,NA,TRBJ2-5,TGTGCCAGCAGCTTAGTAGGTCTAGCGGGAGGGCCGAAGACCCAGTACTTC,CASSLVGLAGGPKTQYF